This is a list of T cell receptor beta chains from one sample in a study of read filtering for tumor transcriptome and immune sequencing. TCRdb recomputed calls from the reads with MiXCR, one row per CDR3 protein. The profile shows around 29,000 distinct CDR3 sequences, 13% to 15% of them singletons. Sequenced: a population of CD138-negative cells sorted from bone marrow. Receptor source: a donor aged 40 or older with multiple myeloma. Both conserved end residues are part of each CDR3. The D gene is left open where the match is weak. Not all rows give a size; the values are once, few, many and, for expanded clones, a class.

V gene	J gene	D gene	clone size	CDR3 DNA	CDR3 protein
TRBV14	TRBJ2-2	NA	many	TGTGCCAGCAGCCCAGTAACAGGGACCGGGGAGCTGTTTTTT	CASSPVTGTGELFF
TRBV7-3	TRBJ1-1	NA	many	TGTGCCAGCAGCTTAAATCCGGGTACTGAAGCTTTCTTT	CASSLNPGTEAFF
TRBV27	TRBJ1-5	TRBD1	many	TGTGCCAGCAGTTCACAGGGGGCAGGCAATCAGCCCCAGCATTTT	CASSSQGAGNQPQHF
TRBV4-1	TRBJ2-5	NA	NA	TGCGCCAGCAGCCCTCCGGGGCGGAAAGAGACCCAGTACTTC	CASSPPGRKETQYF
TRBV24-1	TRBJ2-1	NA	NA	TGTGCCACCAGTACCGTAAGTGAGCAGTTCTTC	CATSTVSEQFF
TRBV18	TRBJ2-7	TRBD1	many	TGTGCCAGCTCACCGACAGGGGTCGACGAGCAGTACTTC	CASSPTGVDEQYF
TRBV6-5	TRBJ2-7	NA	many	TGTGCCAGCAGTTACCCCTTCTGGGCGCCGAGCTCCTACGAGCAGTACTTC	CASSYPFWAPSSYEQYF
TRBV20-1	TRBJ1-1	NA	many	TGCAGTGCTACGGAGGTCGGGCGAGCTTTCTTT	CSATEVGRAFF
TRBV28	TRBJ2-7	NA	many	TGTGCCAGCAACGACGGGAGTAAATGGTCCTACGAGCAGTACTTC	CASNDGSKWSYEQYF
TRBV18	TRBJ2-1	TRBD2	NA	TGTGCCAGCTCACCACGGGAGGGTCACAATGAGCAGTTCTTC	CASSPREGHNEQFF
TRBV10-3	TRBJ2-5	NA	many	TGTGCCATCAGTGAGTCGACGATCCACCAAGAGACCCAGTACTTC	CAISESTIHQETQYF
TRBV3-1	TRBJ2-7	NA	many	TGTGCCAGCAGCCAAGATGGGGCCGTCATGATCTACGAGCAGTACTTC	CASSQDGAVMIYEQYF
TRBV7-7	TRBJ2-1	NA	many	TGTGCCAGCAGCCGTTTGCCCGCTAGCCCCAATGAGCAGTTCTTC	CASSRLPASPNEQFF
TRBV5-1	TRBJ2-7	NA	many	TGCGCCAGCAGCTTGGGAGACTTATCCTACGAGCAGTACTTC	CASSLGDLSYEQYF
TRBV10-3	TRBJ2-5	NA	NA	TGTGCCATCAGTGAGTCGCCGGGGAAAGAGACCCAGTACTTC	CAISESPGKETQYF
TRBV9	TRBJ1-6	NA	many	TGTGCCAGCAGCGTAGATCGCGGGAATTCACCCCTCCACTTT	CASSVDRGNSPLHF
TRBV20-1	TRBJ2-2	NA	many	TGCAGTGCTAGAGAGGCAGGGTTGGTCACCGGGGAGCTGTTTTTT	CSAREAGLVTGELFF
TRBV20-1	TRBJ2-2	NA	many	TGCAGTGCCAGACTAGCCGGGGAGCTGTTTTTT	CSARLAGELFF
TRBV29-1	TRBJ1-1	NA	NA	TGCAGCGTTGGGGGCTTCCAGGGATCTGGAACTGAAGCTTTCTTT	CSVGGFQGSGTEAFF
TRBV11-2	TRBJ2-5	TRBD2	many	TGTGCCAGCAGCTTAGCCACTAGCGGGAGGGCTGGAGAGACCCAGTACTTC	CASSLATSGRAGETQYF
TRBV4-1	TRBJ1-1	NA	many	TGCGCCAGCAGCCAAGGTGAGGGACGAGGTGAAGCTTTCTTT	CASSQGEGRGEAFF
TRBV18	TRBJ2-2	NA	many	TGTGCCAGCTCACCACGTCCTACTGCAACCGGGGAGCTGTTTTTT	CASSPRPTATGELFF
TRBV11-2	TRBJ2-7	TRBD2	many	TGTGCCAGCAGCCTAGGACTAGCGGTCTACGAGCAGTACTTC	CASSLGLAVYEQYF
TRBV20-1	TRBJ2-3	TRBD1	few	TGCAGTGCTAGAGCCCAGGACAGGGGCACAGATACGCAGTATTTT	CSARAQDRGTDTQYF
TRBV18	TRBJ2-1	TRBD2	many	TGTGCCAGCTCACCAGCCAGCGGGAGAGTTAATGAGCAGTTCTTC	CASSPASGRVNEQFF
TRBV29-1	TRBJ1-1	NA	many	TGCAGCGCCCGACAGGTACAGAACACTGAAGCTTTCTTT	CSARQVQNTEAFF
TRBV7-2	TRBJ1-1	NA	many	TGTGCCAGCAGCCCCTTTGGGGGGACTGAAGCTTTCTTT	CASSPFGGTEAFF
TRBV19	TRBJ2-2	TRBD1	many	TGTGCCAGTAGTACCCCACCCGGGACAGGGGACGGGGAGCTGTTTTTT	CASSTPPGTGDGELFF
TRBV29-1	TRBJ2-5	TRBD1	few	TGCAGCGTTGAAGACCAAGGGGGCCCAGAGACCCAGTACTTC	CSVEDQGGPETQYF
TRBV3-1	TRBJ1-3	TRBD1	many	TGTGCCAGCAGCCCCCGGACAGGAAGCTCTGGAAACACCATATATTTT	CASSPRTGSSGNTIYF
TRBV12-3/TRBV12-4	TRBJ2-5	NA	many	TGTGCCAGCAGTTTAATGTCCGCACAAGAGACCCAGTACTTC	CASSLMSAQETQYF
TRBV28	TRBJ2-7	NA	many	TGTGCCAGCAGTTTACGGGGGAGAGGCTACGAGCAGTACTTC	CASSLRGRGYEQYF
TRBV2	TRBJ2-7	NA	many	TGTGCCAGCCTAAACAACGCCTACGAGCAGTACTTC	CASLNNAYEQYF
TRBV10-3	TRBJ2-7	NA	many	TGTGCCATGGGGGGGCCCTACGAGCAGTACTTC	CAMGGPYEQYF
TRBV5-1	TRBJ1-1	NA	NA	TGCGCCAGCAGCGACGGCAGGGCGAACACTGAAGCTTTCTTT	CASSDGRANTEAFF
TRBV6-2/TRBV6-3	TRBJ1-4	NA	many	TGTGCCAGCAGCACCCCATTCGGTCCGTCAACTAATGAAAAACTGTTTTTT	CASSTPFGPSTNEKLFF
TRBV12-3/TRBV12-4	TRBJ2-2	NA	many	TGTGCCAGCAGTTTAGCCTGGGCCGGGGAGCTGTCTTTT	CASSLAWAGELSF
TRBV18	TRBJ2-5	NA	many	TGTGCCAGCTCACCAGAGAGGACGGGGACCCAGTACTTC	CASSPERTGTQYF
TRBV9	TRBJ2-7	NA	few	TGTGCCAGCAGCTCCCCGAACTCCTACGAGCAGTACTTC	CASSSPNSYEQYF
TRBV5-6	TRBJ2-7	NA	many	TGTGCCAGCAGCTTCAGGGTGTCCTACGAGCAGTACTTC	CASSFRVSYEQYF
TRBV2	TRBJ1-1	NA	many	TGTGCCAGCAGTGTCAGGCCGACTGAAGCTTTCTTT	CASSVRPTEAFF
TRBV10-3	TRBJ2-5	NA	many	TGTGCCATCAGTGGACCGGGACCAAAAGAGACCCAGTACTTC	CAISGPGPKETQYF
TRBV12-3/TRBV12-4	TRBJ2-3	NA	many	TGTGCCAGCAGCTGGGAGGTCCCCACAGATACGCAGTATTTT	CASSWEVPTDTQYF
TRBV19	TRBJ2-3	NA	many	TGTGCCAGTAGTATAGACTTCGCTGATACGCAGTATTTT	CASSIDFADTQYF
TRBV6-6	TRBJ1-1	NA	many	TGTGCCAGCACCAGACGGGGGGACAACACTGAAGCTTTCTTT	CASTRRGDNTEAFF
TRBV30	TRBJ2-4	NA	NA	TGTGCCTGGAGTGGTCAAAGTGGGGGCATTCAGTACTTC	CAWSGQSGGIQYF
TRBV12-5	TRBJ2-1	NA	many	TGTGCTAGTGGTCGGGAATACAATGAGCAGTTCTTC	CASGREYNEQFF
TRBV11-2	TRBJ2-3	TRBD2	NA	TGTGCCAGCACGCGAGCGGGGGCTGAAGATACGCAGTATTTT	CASTRAGAEDTQYF
TRBV5-1	TRBJ1-6	NA	many	TGCGCCAGCAGCTTGGGGAAGGAGGGGAGTTCACCCCTCCACTTT	CASSLGKEGSSPLHF
TRBV7-3	TRBJ2-5	TRBD2	many	TGTGCCAGCAGCTTAAAGGGGAGGGAAGGACCAGAGACCCAGTACTTC	CASSLKGREGPETQYF
TRBV12-3/TRBV12-4	TRBJ2-1	NA	NA	TGTGCCAGCAGTTTGCGGGATGAGCAGTTCTTC	CASSLRDEQFF
TRBV20-1	TRBJ2-5	TRBD2	NA	TGCAGTGCTAGAGGACTAGCGGGAAGACTCCAAGAGACCCAGTACTTC	CSARGLAGRLQETQYF
TRBV29-1	TRBJ2-1	TRBD2	many	TGCAGCGTTATAGGGGTGGGGACTAGCTGGAGTGAGCAGTTCTTC	CSVIGVGTSWSEQFF